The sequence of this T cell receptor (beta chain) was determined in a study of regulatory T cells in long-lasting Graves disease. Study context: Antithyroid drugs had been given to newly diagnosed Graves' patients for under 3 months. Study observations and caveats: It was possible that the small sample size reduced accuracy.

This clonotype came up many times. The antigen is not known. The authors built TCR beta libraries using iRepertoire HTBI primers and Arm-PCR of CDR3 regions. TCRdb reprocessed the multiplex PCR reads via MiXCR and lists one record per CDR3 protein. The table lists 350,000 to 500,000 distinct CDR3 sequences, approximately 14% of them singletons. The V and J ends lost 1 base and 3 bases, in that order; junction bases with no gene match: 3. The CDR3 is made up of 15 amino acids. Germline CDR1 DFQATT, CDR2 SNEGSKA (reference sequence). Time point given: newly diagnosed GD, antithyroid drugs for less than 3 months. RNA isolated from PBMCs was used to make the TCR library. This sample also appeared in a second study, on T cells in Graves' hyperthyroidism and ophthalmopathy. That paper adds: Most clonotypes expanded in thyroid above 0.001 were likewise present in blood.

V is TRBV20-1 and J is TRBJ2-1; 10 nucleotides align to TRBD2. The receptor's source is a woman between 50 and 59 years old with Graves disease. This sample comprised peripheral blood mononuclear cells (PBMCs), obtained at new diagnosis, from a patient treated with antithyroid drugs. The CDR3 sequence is CSARVLAGDYNEQFF. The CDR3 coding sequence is TGCAGTGCTAGAGTCCTAGCGGGGGACTACAATGAGCAGTTCTTC.